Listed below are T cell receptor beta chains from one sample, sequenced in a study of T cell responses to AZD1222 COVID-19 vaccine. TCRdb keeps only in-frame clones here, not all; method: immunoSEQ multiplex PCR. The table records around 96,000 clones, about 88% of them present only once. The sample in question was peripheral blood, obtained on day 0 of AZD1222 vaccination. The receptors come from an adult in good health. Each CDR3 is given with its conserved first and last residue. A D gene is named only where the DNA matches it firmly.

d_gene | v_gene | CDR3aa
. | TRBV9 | CASSAYPIPGSPLHF
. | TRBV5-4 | CASSPGAVAYNEQFF
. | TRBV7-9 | CASSLESQTQYF
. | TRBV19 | CASRSRDGSSNQPQHF
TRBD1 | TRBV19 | CASSRQGAVDGYTF
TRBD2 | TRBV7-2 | CASSSRRGTDTQYF
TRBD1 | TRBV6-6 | CASSDRGTDTQYF
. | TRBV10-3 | CAISEHRENTEAFF
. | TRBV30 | CAWSAGYSYEQYF
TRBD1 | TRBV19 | CASSIPGQGYEQYF
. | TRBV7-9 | CASGLMNTEAFF
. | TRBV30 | CAWSRTPGQGQPQHF
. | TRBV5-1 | CASSSLPRGKETQYF
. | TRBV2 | CASSASPGGTDTQYF
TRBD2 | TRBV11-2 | CASSDRDYPYEQYF
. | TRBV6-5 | CASRPRTETAYGYTF
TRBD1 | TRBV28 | CASSADRGGEKLFF
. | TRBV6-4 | CASSDSVREFTKLFF
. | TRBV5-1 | CASSLEGLKNSPLHF
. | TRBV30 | CAWSLRDGANYGYTF
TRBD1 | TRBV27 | CASSSKQGWTEAFF
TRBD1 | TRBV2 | CASTGTGSTEAFF
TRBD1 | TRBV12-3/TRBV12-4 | CASSPGQGASLFF
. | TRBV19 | CASSIDGSNQPQHF
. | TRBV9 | CARILGQGQDGYTF
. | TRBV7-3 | CASSLMGGTEAFF
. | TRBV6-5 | CASRLNTGELFF
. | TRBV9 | CASSVEPIPYGYTF
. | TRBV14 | CASSPTLVAGYTF
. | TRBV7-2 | CASSLGLWLYYEQYF
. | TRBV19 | CASSIGSARDEKLFF
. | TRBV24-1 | CATSDLLEAVNTEAFF
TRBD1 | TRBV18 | CASSPDRGRKLFF
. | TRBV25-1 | CASSEPGTETQYF
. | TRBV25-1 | CASSGGASDTQYF
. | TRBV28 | CASISKGGDRSYGYTF
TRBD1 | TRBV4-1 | CASSQDRGLQQETQYF
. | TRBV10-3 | CAISDGARHEQYF
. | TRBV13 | CASLKDGGDTEAFF
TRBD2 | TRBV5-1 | CASSLLRGLSYNEQFF
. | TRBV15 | CATSRDRVGGNTIYF
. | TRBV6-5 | CASSRNPGLNTEAFF
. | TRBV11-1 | CASSPSVSSYNEQFF
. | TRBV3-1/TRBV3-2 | CASSQIVGPEQYF
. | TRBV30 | CASRGTSSSYNSPLHF
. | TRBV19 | CASSIGPGPWNTEAFF
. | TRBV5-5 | CASSQSFRVGETQYF